This T cell receptor beta chain was obtained from a study of blood T cells in healthy people across ages. Using a J-beta primer mix together with a sample-barcoded 5' primer, a second PCR was run for about 6 to 12 cycles. Using its own MiXCR run on the 5' RACE reads, TCRdb lists one record per CDR3 protein. Of approximately 790,000 distinct CDR3 sequences in the sample, about 62% are singletons; the top ten hold 25% to 35%. CDR1 is SQVTM and CDR2 is ANQGSEA in the germline V gene. V lost 5 bases and J lost 2; bases outside the gene matches: 2. The CDR3 spans 14 residues. The chain is built from TRBV29-1 and TRBJ2-6, with 8 bases that match TRBD2. The sequenced material came from blood. This receptor was identified in a man between 25 and 39 years old in good health. For the CDR3, the DNA is TGCAGCGTTCCGGGGGGGGCTGGGGCCAACGTCCTGACTTTC. Its protein product is CSVPGGAGANVLTF. Full variable domain (outside the CDR3, taken from reference TRBV29-1 and TRBJ2-6): SAVISQKPSRDICQRGTSLTIQCQVDSQVTMMFWYRQQPGQSLTLIATANQGSEATYESGFVIDKFPISRPNLTFSTLTVSNMSPEDSSIYLCSVPGGAGANVLTFGAGSRLTVL.